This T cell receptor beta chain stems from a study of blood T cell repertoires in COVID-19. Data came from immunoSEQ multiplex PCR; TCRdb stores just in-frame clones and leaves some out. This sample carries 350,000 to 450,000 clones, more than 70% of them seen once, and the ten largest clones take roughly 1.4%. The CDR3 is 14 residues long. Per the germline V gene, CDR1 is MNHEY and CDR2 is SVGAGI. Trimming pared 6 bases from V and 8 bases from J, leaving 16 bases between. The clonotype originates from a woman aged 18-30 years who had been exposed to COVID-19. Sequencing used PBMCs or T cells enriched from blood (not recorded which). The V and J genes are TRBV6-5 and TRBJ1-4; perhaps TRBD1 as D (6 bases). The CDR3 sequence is CASRGHQLTEKLFF. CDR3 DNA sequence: TGTGCCAGCAGGGGACACCAACTAACCGAAAAACTGTTTTTT.